This T cell receptor beta chain emerged from a study of T cells in Graves' hyperthyroidism and ophthalmopathy (dated by TCRdb to between 2019 and 2020). For context, the study as a whole: Peripheral blood samples were taken at the time of initial diagnosis, prior to any treatment. Once sampling was done, hyperthyroidism patients were given methimazole at a starting dose of 30 mg daily, whereas ophthalmopathy patients were given high-dose intravenous methylprednisolone. The 100 discovery patients were divided at random into training and test sets in a 7:3 ratio. In more than 5 Graves' hyperthyroidism patients, the study also compared T-cell repertoires from thyroid tissue with T-cell repertoires from blood. Prospective prediction of ophthalmopathy was tested in an independent validation cohort consisting of 18 to 20 hyperthyroidism patients and approximately 16 patients who later progressed to ophthalmopathy. The paper describes TCR Vbeta CDR3 sequencing of 120 to 150 peripheral blood samples, made up of 43 ophthalmopathy patients, some 76 hyperthyroidism patients and about 17 progressor patients. TCR V-J signatures able to tell the groups apart were searched for in a discovery cohort of 90 to 100 patients, of whom 40 to 45 had Graves' ophthalmopathy and around 57 had stable Graves' hyperthyroidism.

Ophthalmopathy patients had moderately to severely active disease, Clinical Activity Score of at least 3, NOSPECS grade of at least 4, and duration under 3 months. The study excluded patients with uncontrolled infections, other autoimmune diseases, pregnancy or lactation. Diagnoses were established on the basis of clinical symptoms, serum thyroxine and TRAb, thyroid ultrasound, and orbital computed tomography. PBMCs were isolated from 7.5 to 10 ml of fresh peripheral blood by Ficoll-Paque density gradient centrifugation. Total RNA was extracted using Trizol reagent, and RNA quality was assessed on an Agilent 2100 Bioanalyzer. V loses 4 bases of germline sequence and J loses 8 bases, and the interval between the two ends is 18 bases. The CDR3 measures 14 amino acids from cysteine to phenylalanine. Only the CDR3 region is kept as DNA, spanning 42 bases read in frame from base 1. CDR1 and CDR2, looked up from the germline V gene, are SGHDT and YYEEEE.

The TCR beta CDR3 regions were amplified from the RNA transcripts. The first round of RT-PCR for the TCR CDR3 was performed with the HTBI primer set and the Qiagen OneStep RT-PCR kit. Libraries were constructed in a second round of multiplex PCR, after which size selection and purification were performed. Paired-end sequencing of the libraries was performed with 100 bp reads on an Illumina HiSeq2000. From the authors' description of their analysis: SOAPnuke was used to process the raw data, removing reads that contained adapters or uncalled bases, had a mean Phred below 15, or lacked an exact match to the constant primer or identifier. High-quality paired reads were merged with COPE v1.2.5, and unique nucleotide sequences were defined as clonotypes. Clonotypes were aligned to IMGT TRBV, TRBD and TRBJ reference segments using MiTCR v1.1. The analysis was restricted to V-J combinations with a frequency above 0.0001, which together covered just over 99% of the repertoires. The TCS score was defined as F50 (clonal expansion) divided by E x V (chaos), with BLOSUM62-based TCRdist calculated between CDR3 peptides within each V-J. Welch's t-statistics and random forest reduced 500 to 650 V-J features to 13, which were used in a naive Bayes classifier (R e1071). TCRdb ran its own pipeline on the public reads, namely fastp trimming at Q25 and MiXCR clone calling, and kept in-frame beta chains. Rows with one shared CDR3 protein collapse into an entry with the most common genes and DNA. These V and J calls originate from TCRdb's pipeline instead of the authors' own analysis. This sample comprises 200,000 to 250,000 distinct CDR3 sequences, about 15% of them detected only once. In total, the top ten clones hold about 29% of the sample.

What the study reported, not specific to this receptor: Most expanded thyroid clonotypes (frequency above 0.001) were also found in blood, which suggests that blood repertoires may mirror thyroid immune responses. A model built on a 13 V-J signature distinguished ophthalmopathy from stable hyperthyroidism, reaching 85% to 90% sensitivity and 81.08% specificity in cross-validation and 80%/75% in testing. Sample size was not statistically predetermined, and investigators were not blinded to group allocation. In validation, the model predicted progression to ophthalmopathy with roughly 70% sensitivity and less than 80% specificity, a median of around six months before onset.

This clonotype was detected a few times. Its antigen specificity is not known. Base qualities are not provided; no much larger clone lies one nucleotide away. The receptor comes from a young woman with Graves' ophthalmopathy. The sequence is built from TRBV5-6 and TRBJ1-1, and the D gene may be TRBD1, 5 bases matching. What was sequenced was blood. The CDR3 protein is CASSGGGRFGEAFF. The DNA sequence follows: TGTGCCAGCAGCGGGGGTGGGAGGTTCGGGGAAGCTTTCTTT.